The clone carrying this TCR beta chain occurred many times. The source of the sample is a study of T cells in Graves' hyperthyroidism and ophthalmopathy. From RNA transcripts, TCR beta CDR3 regions were amplified. Researchers ran a first-round RT-PCR on the TCR CDR3 using the HTBI primer set. One entry per CDR3 protein, called by TCRdb with MiXCR from the multiplex PCR reads. The table has hundreds of thousands of distinct CDR3 sequences, roughly 15% seen once. The germline V and J ends were trimmed by 5 bases and 0 bases, with 5 bases remaining between them. The CDR3 is made up of 12 amino acids. Germline V gene sequence: CDR1 DFQATT, CDR2 SNEGSKA (reference sequence).

Sample: blood. The V and J genes are TRBV20-1 and TRBJ2-1; D uncertain. This receptor was identified in a woman younger than 30 with Graves' hyperthyroidism. The CDR3 nucleotides are TGCAGTGCTCCAGGCTCCTACAATGAGCAGTTCTTC. Its translation: CSAPGSYNEQFF.